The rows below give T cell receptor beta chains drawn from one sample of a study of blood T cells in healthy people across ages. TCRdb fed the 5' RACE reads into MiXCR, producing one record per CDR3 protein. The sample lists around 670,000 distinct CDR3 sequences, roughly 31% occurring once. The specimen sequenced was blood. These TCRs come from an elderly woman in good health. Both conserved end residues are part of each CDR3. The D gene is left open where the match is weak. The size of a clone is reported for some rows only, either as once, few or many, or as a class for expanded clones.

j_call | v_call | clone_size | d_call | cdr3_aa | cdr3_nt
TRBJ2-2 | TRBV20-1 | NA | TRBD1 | CSARGDRLNTGELFF | TGCAGTGCTAGAGGGGACAGATTGAACACCGGGGAGCTGTTTTTT
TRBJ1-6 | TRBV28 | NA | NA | CASSWGTSSSYNSPLHF | TGTGCCAGCAGCTGGGGGACTTCTAGCTCCTATAATTCACCCCTCCACTTT
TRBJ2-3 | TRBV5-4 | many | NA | CASSFSADTQYF | TGTGCCAGCAGCTTTTCGGCAGATACGCAGTATTTT
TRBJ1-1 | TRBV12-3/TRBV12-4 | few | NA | CASTGWGNTEAFF | TGTGCCAGCACCGGATGGGGGAACACTGAAGCTTTCTTT
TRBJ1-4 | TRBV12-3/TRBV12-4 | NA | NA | CASRWQLNEKLFF | TGTGCCAGCAGGTGGCAGCTTAATGAAAAACTGTTTTTT
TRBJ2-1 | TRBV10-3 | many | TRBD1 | CAMGPEGAGNEQFF | TGTGCCATGGGCCCCGAGGGGGCGGGCAATGAGCAGTTCTTC
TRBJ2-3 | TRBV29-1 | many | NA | CSVDFVSWGADTQYF | TGCAGCGTTGATTTCGTGTCTTGGGGAGCAGATACGCAGTATTTT
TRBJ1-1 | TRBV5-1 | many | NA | CASSLAGSSEAFF | TGCGCCAGCAGCTTGGCAGGCTCCTCTGAAGCTTTCTTT
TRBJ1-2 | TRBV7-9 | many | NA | CASRIRDTAGYGYTF | TGTGCCAGCAGAATCCGGGACACCGCCGGCTATGGCTACACCTTC
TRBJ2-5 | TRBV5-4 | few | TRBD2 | CASSSGTSGGALETQYF | TGTGCCAGCAGCTCAGGGACTAGCGGGGGGGCGTTAGAGACCCAGTACTTC
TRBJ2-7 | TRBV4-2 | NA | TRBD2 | CASSNGGEHEQYF | TGTGCCAGCAGTAATGGGGGGGAGCACGAGCAGTACTTC
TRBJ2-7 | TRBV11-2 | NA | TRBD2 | CASSLAGGPVNEQYF | TGTGCCAGCAGCTTAGCGGGGGGGCCAGTTAATGAGCAGTACTTC
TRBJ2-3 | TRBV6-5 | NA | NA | CASSYDRSNEKLYF | TGTGCCAGCAGTTACGATCGTTCTAATGAAAAACTGTATTTT
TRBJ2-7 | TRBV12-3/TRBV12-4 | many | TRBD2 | CASSLALSSGGPISSYEQYF | TGTGCCAGCAGTTTAGCGCTTTCTAGCGGGGGCCCCATAAGCTCCTACGAGCAGTACTTC
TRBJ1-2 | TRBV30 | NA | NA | CAWSPEVNYGYTF | TGTGCCTGGAGCCCCGAGGTTAACTATGGCTACACCTTC
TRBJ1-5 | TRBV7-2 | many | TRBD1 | CASSSRQGGQPQHF | TGTGCCAGCAGCTCCCGACAGGGTGGGCAGCCCCAGCATTTT
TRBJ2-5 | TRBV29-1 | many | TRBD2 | CSVYQGLAGGQETQYF | TGCAGCGTCTACCAGGGACTAGCGGGGGGACAAGAGACCCAGTACTTC